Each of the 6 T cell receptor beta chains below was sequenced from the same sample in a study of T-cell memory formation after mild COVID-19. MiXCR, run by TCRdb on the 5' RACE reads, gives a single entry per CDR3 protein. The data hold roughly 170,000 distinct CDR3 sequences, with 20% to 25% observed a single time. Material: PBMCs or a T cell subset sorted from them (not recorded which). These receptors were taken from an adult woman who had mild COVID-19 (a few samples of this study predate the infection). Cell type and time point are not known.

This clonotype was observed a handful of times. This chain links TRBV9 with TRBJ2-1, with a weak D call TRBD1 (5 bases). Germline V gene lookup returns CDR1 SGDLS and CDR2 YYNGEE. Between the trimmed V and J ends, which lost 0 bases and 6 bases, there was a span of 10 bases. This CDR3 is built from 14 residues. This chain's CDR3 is CASSVGGSANEQFF. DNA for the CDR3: TGTGCCAGCAGCGTAGGGGGCTCCGCCAATGAGCAGTTCTTC.

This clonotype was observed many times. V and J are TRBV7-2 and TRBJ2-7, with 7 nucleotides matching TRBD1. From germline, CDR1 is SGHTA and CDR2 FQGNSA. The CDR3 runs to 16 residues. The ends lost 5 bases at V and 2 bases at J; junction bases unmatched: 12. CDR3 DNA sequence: TGTGCCAGCAGCACCCACCCCAGGGGGTCAACCTACGAGCAGTACTTC. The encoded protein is CASSTHPRGSTYEQYF.

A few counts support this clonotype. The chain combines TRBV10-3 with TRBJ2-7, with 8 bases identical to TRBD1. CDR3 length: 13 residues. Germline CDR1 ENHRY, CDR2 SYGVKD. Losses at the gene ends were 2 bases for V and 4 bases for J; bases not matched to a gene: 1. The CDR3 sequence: CAISEGQGYEQYF. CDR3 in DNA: TGTGCCATCAGTGAGGGACAGGGTTACGAGCAGTACTTC.

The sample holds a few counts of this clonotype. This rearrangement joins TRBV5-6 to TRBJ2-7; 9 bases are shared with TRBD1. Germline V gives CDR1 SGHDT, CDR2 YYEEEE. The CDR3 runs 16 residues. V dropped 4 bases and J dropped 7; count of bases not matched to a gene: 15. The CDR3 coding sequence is TGTGCCAGCAGCCCTCCGCCGGGACAGGGTCTGGTAGAGCAGTACTTC. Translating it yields CASSPPPGQGLVEQYF. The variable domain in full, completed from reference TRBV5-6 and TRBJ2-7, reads DAGVTQSPTHLIKTRGQQVTLRCSPKSGHDTVSWYQQALGQGPQFIFQYYEEEERQRGNFPDRFSGHQFPNYSSELNVNALLLGDSALYLCASSPPPGQGLVEQYFGPGTRLTVT.

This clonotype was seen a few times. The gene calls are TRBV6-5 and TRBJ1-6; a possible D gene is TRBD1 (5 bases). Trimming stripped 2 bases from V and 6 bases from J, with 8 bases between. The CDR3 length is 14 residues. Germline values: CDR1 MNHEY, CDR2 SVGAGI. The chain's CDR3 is CASSYDQGNSPLHF. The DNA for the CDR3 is TGTGCCAGCAGTTACGATCAGGGTAATTCACCCCTCCACTTT.

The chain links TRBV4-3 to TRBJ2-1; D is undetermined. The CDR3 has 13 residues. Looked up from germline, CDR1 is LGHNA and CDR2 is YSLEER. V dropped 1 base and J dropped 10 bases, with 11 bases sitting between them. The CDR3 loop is CASSQGRFREQFF. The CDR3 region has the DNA TGCGCCAGCAGCCAAGGCAGGTTTCGGGAGCAGTTCTTC.